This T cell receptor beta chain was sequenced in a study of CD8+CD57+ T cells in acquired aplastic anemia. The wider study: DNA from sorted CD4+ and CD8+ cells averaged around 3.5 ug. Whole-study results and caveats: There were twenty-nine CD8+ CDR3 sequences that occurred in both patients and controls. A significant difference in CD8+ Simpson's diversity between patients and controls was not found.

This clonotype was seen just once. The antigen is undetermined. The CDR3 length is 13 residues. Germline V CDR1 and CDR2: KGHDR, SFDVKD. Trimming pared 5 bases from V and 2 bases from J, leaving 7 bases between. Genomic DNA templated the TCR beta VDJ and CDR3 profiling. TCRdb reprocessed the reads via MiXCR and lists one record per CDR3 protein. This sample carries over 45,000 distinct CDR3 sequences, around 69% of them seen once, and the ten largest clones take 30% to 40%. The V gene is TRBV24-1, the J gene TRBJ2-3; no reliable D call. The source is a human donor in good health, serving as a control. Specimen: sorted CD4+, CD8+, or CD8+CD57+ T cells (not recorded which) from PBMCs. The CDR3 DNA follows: TGTGCCACCAGTGGATACATCACAGATACGCAGTATTTT. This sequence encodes CATSGYITDTQYF.